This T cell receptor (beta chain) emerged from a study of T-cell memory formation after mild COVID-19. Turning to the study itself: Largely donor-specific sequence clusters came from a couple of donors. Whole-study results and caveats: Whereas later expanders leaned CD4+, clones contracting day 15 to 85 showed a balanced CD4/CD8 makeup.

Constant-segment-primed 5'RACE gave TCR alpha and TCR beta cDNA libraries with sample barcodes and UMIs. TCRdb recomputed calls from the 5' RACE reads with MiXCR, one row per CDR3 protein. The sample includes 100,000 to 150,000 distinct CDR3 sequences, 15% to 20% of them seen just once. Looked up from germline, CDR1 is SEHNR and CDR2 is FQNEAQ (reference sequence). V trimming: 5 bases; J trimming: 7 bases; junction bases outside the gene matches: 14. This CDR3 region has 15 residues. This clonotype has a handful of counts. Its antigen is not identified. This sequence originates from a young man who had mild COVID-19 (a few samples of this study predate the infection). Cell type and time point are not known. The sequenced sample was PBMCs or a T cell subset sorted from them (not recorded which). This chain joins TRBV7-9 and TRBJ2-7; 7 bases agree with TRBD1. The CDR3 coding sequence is TGTGCCAGCAGCCCCCTGGCCGACAGGGAAAGGGAGCAGTACGTC. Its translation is CASSPLADREREQYV.